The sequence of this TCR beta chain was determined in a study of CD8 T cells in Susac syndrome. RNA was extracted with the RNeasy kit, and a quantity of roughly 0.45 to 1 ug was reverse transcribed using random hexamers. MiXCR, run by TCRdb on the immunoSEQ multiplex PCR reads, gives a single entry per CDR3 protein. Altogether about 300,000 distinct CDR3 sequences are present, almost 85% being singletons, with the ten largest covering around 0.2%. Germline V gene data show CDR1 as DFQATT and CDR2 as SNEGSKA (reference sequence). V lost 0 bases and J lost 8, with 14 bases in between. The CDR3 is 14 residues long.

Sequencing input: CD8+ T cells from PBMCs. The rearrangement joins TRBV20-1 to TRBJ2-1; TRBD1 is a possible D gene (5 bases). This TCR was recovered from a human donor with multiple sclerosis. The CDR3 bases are TGCAGTGCTAGAGAAAATGGGGCTGGAGATGAGCAGTTCTTC. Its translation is CSARENGAGDEQFF.